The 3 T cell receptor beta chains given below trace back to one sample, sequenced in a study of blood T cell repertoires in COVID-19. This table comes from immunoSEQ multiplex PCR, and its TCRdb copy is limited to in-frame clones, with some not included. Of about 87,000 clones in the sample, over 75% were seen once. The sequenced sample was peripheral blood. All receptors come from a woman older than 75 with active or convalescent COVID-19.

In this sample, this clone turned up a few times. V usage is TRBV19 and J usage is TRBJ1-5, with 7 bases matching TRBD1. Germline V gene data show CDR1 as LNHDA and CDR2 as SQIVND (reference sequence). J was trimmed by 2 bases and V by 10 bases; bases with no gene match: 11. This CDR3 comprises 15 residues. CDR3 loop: CATGPQGEGNQPQHF. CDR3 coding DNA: TGTGCCACCGGACCCCAGGGGGAGGGCAATCAGCCCCAGCATTTT.

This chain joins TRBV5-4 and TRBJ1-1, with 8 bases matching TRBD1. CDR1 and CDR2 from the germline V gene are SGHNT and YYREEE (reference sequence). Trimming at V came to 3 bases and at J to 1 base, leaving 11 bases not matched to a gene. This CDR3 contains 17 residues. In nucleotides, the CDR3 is TGTGCCAGCAGCTCGAGGACAGGGAGGCTCGAGAACACTGAAGCTTTCTTT. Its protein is CASSSRTGRLENTEAFF. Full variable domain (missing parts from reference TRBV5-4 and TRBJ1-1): ETGVTQSPTHLIKTRGQQVTLRCSSQSGHNTVSWYQQALGQGPQFIFQYYREEENGRGNFPPRFSGLQFPNYSSELNVNALELDDSALYLCASSSRTGRLENTEAFFGQGTRLTVV.

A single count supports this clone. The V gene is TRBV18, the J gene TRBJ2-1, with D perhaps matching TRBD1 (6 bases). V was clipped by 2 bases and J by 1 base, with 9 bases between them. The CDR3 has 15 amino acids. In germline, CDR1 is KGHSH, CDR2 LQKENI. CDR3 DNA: TGTGCCAGCTCACCAGGGGGCGGGTCCTACAATGAGCAGTTCTTC. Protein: CASSPGGGSYNEQFF.